This TCR beta chain originates from a study of blood T cell repertoires in COVID-19. This clone occurred once. J lost 5 bases, V lost 5 bases, and 6 bases had no gene match. CDR1 and CDR2 (germline): SEHNR, FQNEAQ (reference sequence). The CDR3 loop spans 15 amino acids. Assay used: immunoSEQ multiplex PCR; TCRdb lists only in-frame clones, some missing. The sample shows over 40,000 clones, almost 85% of them seen only once. The V call is TRBV7-9, the J call TRBJ2-1; 10 bases align to TRBD2. The sequenced material came from peripheral blood. The clonotype originates from a human donor in a cohort sampled during active COVID-19. The CDR3 reads CASSLRTSGNNEQFF. Written as DNA, the CDR3 is TGTGCCAGCAGCCTCCGGACTAGCGGAAACAATGAGCAGTTCTTC.